This section outlines one TCR beta chain sequence together with its context. The CDR3 loop spans 14 amino acids. The germline gives CDR1 KGHSH, CDR2 LQKENI. V dropped 3 bases and J dropped 2; count of bases not matched to a gene: 4. The PCR used 60 Vbeta and 13 Jbeta primers. Assay: immunoSEQ multiplex PCR; the TCRdb copy retains only in-frame clones and omits some. Of 85,000 to 130,000 clones in the sample, around 74% were seen once. The entry originates in a study of cytomegalovirus exposure and HLA in healthy donors. The sample taken for sequencing was PBMCs. The receptor was derived from a male donor in good health and CMV-seropositive. The rearrangement uses TRBV18 and TRBJ2-7; 7 nucleotides match TRBD2. This CDR3 reads CASSPPSGAYEQYF. DNA of the CDR3: TGTGCCAGCTCACCCCCGAGCGGGGCCTACGAGCAGTACTTC.